These T cell receptor beta chains were read from a single sample in a study of T cells in localized non-small cell lung cancer. The repertoire was sequenced with immunoSEQ multiplex PCR; TCRdb's copy has only in-frame clones and lacks some. The data show 20,000 to 25,000 clones, 87% seen once. The sequencing here drew on PBMCs, taken before any cancer treatment. Receptors originate from a man aged 40 to 70 with stage II squamous cell lung carcinoma. CDR3s leave out the opening cysteine and the closing phenylalanine or tryptophan.

V,J,CDR3
TRBV7-7,TRBJ2-5,ASSSLGEGQGRQETQY
TRBV5-4,TRBJ2-3,ASSLGWAGAGDTQY
TRBV19,TRBJ1-1,ASRTKYRGSTEAF
TRBV7-3,TRBJ2-3,ASRLGLAGDTDTQY
TRBV5-1,TRBJ2-7,ASSLEPDSYEQY
TRBV5-1,TRBJ2-2,ASSDAGQRTGELF
TRBV6-5,TRBJ1-5,ASRPGSSNQPQH
TRBV6-6,TRBJ2-7,ASSYMGGTYEQY
TRBV6-5,TRBJ1-2,ASSADRDFFGGYT
TRBV30,TRBJ2-7,AGCSGSSYEQY
TRBV14,TRBJ1-2,ASSRDTNYGYT
TRBV19,TRBJ1-5,ASSIKMPQGEGDRGRPQH
TRBV6-4,TRBJ2-2,ASSERATGELF
TRBV7-2,TRBJ2-7,ASSLGVYEQY
TRBV7-6,TRBJ2-3,ASSLEVAGSDTQY
TRBV29-1,TRBJ1-6,SVQTGESFNSPLH
TRBV6-6,TRBJ2-5,ASSYDGTSGGTQY
TRBV9,TRBJ1-3,ASSVTQGKGNTIY
TRBV6-1,TRBJ1-2,ASPGQNYGYT
TRBV5-6,TRBJ2-1,ASSLTGSYNEQF
TRBV19,TRBJ1-1,ASSADRGATEAF
TRBV7-9,TRBJ2-7,ASSPGGTAYEQY
TRBV18,TRBJ2-5,ASSPRAGGGETQY
TRBV30,TRBJ2-7,AWSSTGGEQY
TRBV7-9,TRBJ2-2,ASSLGGLAPRANTGELF
TRBV2,TRBJ2-2,ASKIRAGNTGELF
TRBV6-9,TRBJ1-2,ASSSPGQGEDLNYGYT
TRBV7-9,TRBJ1-5,ASSFDGDQPQH
TRBV27,TRBJ2-2,ASSGGLYTGELF
TRBV6-1,TRBJ1-2,ASSEALYGYT
TRBV6-1,TRBJ1-1,ASSGGNLIRNTEAF
TRBV7-2,TRBJ2-2,ASSLGGQASTGELF
TRBV15,TRBJ2-7,ATATDGNSYEQY
TRBV7-9,TRBJ1-3,ASSLAEAGNTIY
TRBV19,TRBJ2-7,ATATGSYEQY
TRBV29-1,TRBJ2-1,SVVVTPRGEQF
TRBV7-9,TRBJ2-2,ASSPRGAGVSGTGELF